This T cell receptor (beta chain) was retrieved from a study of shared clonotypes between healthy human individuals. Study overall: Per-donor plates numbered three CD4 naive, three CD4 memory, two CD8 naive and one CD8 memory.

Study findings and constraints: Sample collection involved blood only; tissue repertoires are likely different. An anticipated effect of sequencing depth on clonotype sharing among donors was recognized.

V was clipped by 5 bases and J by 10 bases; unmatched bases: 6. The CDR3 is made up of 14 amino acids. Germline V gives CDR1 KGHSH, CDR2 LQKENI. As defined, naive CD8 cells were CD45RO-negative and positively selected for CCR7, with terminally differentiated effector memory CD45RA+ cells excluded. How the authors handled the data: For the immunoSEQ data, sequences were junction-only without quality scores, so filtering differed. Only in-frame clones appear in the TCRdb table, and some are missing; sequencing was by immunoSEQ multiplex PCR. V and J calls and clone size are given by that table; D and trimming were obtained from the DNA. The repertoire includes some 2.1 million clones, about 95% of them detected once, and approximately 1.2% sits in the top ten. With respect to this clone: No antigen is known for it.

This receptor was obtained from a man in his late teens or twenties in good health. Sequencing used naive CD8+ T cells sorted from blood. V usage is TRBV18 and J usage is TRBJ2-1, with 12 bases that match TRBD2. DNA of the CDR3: TGTGCCAGCTCAGCTAGCGGGGGGGCCTCGGAGCAGTTCTTC. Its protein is CASSASGGASEQFF.